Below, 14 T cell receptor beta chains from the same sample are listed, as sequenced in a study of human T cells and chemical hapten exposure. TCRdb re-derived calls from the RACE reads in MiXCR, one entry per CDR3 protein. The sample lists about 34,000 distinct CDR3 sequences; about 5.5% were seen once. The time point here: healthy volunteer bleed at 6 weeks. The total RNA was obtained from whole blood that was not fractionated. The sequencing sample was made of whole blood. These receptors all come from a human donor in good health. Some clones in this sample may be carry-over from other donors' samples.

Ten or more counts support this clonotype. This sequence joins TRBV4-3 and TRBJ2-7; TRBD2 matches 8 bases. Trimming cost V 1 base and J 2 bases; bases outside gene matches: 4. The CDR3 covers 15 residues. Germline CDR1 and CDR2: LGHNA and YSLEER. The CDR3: CASSQGTSRAYEQYF. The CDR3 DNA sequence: TGCGCCAGCAGCCAAGGGACTAGCAGGGCCTACGAGCAGTACTTC.

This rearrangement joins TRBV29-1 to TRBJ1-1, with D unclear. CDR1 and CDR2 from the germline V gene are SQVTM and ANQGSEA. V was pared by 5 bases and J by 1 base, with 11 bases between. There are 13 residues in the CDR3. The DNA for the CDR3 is TGCAGCGTTATAAACGGAGCGAACACTGAAGCTTTCTTT. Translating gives CSVINGANTEAFF.

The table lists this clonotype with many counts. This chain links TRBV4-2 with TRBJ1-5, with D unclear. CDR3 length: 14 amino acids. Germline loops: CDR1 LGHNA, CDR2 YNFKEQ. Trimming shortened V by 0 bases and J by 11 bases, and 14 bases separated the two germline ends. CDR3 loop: CASSQESGSLAQHF. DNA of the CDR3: TGTGCCAGCAGCCAAGAGTCGGGCTCCCTAGCCCAGCATTTT.

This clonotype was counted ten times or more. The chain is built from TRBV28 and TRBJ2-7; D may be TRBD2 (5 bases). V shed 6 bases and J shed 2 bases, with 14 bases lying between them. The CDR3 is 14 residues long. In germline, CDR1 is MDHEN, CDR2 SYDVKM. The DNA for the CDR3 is TGTGCCAGCAGCTCAACCCGGGGAACCTACGAGCAGTACTTC. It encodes CASSSTRGTYEQYF.

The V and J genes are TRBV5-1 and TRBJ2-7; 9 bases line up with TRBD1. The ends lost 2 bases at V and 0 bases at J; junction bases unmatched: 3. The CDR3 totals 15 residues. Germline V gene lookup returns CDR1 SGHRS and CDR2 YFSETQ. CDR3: CASSFGQGSSYEQYF. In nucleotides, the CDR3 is TGCGCCAGCAGCTTCGGACAGGGGAGCTCCTACGAGCAGTACTTC.

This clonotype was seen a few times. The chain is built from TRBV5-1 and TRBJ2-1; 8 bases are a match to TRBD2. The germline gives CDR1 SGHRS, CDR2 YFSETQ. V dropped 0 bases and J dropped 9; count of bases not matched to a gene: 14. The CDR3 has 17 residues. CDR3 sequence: CASSLAGVREGGGEQFF. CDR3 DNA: TGCGCCAGCAGCTTGGCCGGCGTACGGGAGGGGGGTGGTGAGCAGTTCTTC.

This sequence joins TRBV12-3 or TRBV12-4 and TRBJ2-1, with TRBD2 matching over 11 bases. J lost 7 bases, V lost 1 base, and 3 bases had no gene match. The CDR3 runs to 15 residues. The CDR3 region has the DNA TGTGCCAGCAGTTTAGTAGCGGGGGGGGGGAATGAGCAGTTCTTC. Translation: CASSLVAGGGNEQFF.

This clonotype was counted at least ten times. CDR3 sequence: CASSRITTNEKLFF. The CDR3 DNA reads as TGTGCCAGCAGTCGAATTACAACTAATGAAAAACTGTTTTTT. The chain has TRBV2 and TRBJ1-4; D unresolved. Germline loops: CDR1 SNHLY, CDR2 FYNNEI. V was clipped by 5 bases and J by 0 bases, with 7 bases between them. This CDR3 spans 14 amino acids. Full variable domain (rest looked up from reference TRBV2 and TRBJ1-4): EPEVTQTPSHQVTQMGQEVILRCVPISNHLYFYWYRQILGQKVEFLVSFYNNEISEKSEIFDDQFSVERPDGSNFTLKIRSTKLEDSAMYFCASSRITTNEKLFFGSGTQLSVL.

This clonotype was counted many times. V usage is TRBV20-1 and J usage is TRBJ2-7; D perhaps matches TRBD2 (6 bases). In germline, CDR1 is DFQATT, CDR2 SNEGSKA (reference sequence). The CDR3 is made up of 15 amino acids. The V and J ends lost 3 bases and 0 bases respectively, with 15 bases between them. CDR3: CSARGWRGISYEQYF. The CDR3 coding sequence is TGCAGTGCTAGGGGCTGGCGCGGGATCTCCTACGAGCAGTACTTC.

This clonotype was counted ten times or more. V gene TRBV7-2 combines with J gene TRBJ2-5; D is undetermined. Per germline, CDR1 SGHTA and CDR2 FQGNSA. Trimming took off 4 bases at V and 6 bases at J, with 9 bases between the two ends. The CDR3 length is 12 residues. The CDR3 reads CASSSQTQTQYF. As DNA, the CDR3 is TGTGCCAGCAGCTCCCAGACCCAGACCCAGTACTTC. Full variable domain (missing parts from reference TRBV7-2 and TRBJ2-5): GAGVSQSPSNKVTEKGKDVELRCDPISGHTALYWYRQSLGQGLEFLIYFQGNSAPDKSGLPSDRFSAERTGGSVSTLTIQRTQQEDSAVYLCASSSQTQTQYFGPGTRLLVL.

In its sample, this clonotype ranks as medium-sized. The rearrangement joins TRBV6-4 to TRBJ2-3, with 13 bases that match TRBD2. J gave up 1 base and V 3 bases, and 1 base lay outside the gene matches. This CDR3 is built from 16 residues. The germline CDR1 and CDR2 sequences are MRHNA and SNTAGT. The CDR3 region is CASSETSGGGTDTQYF. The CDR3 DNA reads TGTGCCAGCAGTGAAACTAGCGGGGGGGGCACAGATACGCAGTATTTT.

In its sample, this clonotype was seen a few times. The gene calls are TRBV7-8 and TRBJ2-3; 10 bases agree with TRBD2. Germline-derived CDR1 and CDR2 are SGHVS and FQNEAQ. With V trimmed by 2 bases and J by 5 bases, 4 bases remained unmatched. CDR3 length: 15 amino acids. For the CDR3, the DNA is TGTGCCAGCAGCTTATTAGCGGGAGGTAGAGATACGCAGTATTTT. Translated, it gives CASSLLAGGRDTQYF.

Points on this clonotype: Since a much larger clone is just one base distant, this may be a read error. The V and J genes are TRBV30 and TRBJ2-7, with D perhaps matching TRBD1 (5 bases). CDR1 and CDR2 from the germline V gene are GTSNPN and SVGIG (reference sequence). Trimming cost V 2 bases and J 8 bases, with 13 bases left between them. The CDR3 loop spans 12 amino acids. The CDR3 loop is CAWSPQTGKQYF. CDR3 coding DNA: TGTGCCTGGAGTCCACAAACAGGCAAGCAGTACTTC.

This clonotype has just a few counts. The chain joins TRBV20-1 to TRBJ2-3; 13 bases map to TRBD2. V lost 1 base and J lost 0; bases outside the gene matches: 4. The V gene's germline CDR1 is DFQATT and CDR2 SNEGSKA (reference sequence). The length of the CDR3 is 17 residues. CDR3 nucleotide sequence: TGCAGTGCTAGAGCTCCGGGACTAGCGGGGAGCACAGATACGCAGTATTTT. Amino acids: CSARAPGLAGSTDTQYF.